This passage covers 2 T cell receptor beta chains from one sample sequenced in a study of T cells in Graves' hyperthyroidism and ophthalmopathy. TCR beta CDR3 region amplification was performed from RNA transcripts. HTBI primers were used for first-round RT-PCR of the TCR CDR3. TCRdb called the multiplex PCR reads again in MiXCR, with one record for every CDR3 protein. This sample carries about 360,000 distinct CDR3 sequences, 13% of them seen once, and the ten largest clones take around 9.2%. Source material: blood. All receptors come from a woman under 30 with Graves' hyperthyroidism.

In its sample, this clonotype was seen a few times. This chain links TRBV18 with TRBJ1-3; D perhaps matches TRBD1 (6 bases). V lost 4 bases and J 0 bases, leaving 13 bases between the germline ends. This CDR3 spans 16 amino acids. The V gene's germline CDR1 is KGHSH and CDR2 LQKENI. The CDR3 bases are TGTGCCAGCTCACATCGGGGGGCCAGCTCTGGAAACACCATATATTTT. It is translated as CASSHRGASSGNTIYF.

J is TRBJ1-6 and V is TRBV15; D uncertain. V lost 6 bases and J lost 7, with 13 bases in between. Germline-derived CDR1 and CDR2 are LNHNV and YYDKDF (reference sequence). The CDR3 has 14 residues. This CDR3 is CATRSSRMNSPLHF. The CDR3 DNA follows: TGTGCCACCAGATCGAGCCGTATGAATTCACCCCTCCACTTT.